This entry lists 11 T cell receptor beta chains sequenced from one sample in a study of PD-L1 blockade in urothelial cancer. Some clones are missing from TCRdb's copy, which holds only in-frame ones; the method was immunoSEQ multiplex PCR. In the table there are roughly 20,000 clones, around 91% of which are singletons. Noted time point: pretreatment peripheral blood. This material consisted of PBMCs, taken around atezolizumab (anti-PD-L1) treatment. These receptors all come from a man between 70 and 80 years old with urothelial cancer.

V is TRBV4-1 and J is TRBJ2-1; 7 nucleotides match TRBD1. The CDR3 contains 15 residues. Germline V gene lookup returns CDR1 MGHRA and CDR2 YSYEKL. With 1 base clipped from V and 3 bases from J, the junction kept 3 bases outside the gene matches. CDR3 in amino acids: CASSQGQGSYNEQFF. The CDR3 DNA sequence: TGCGCCAGCAGCCAAGGACAGGGCAGCTACAATGAGCAGTTCTTC.

The chain uses TRBV7-2 and TRBJ2-1; 10 positions agree with TRBD2. Trimming cost V 5 bases and J 3 bases; bases outside gene matches: 4. This CDR3 spans 15 amino acids. Germline loops: CDR1 SGHTA, CDR2 FQGNSA. The CDR3 DNA sequence: TGTGCCAGCAGCCAACCTAGCGGGGGCTACAATGAGCAGTTCTTC. Amino acid sequence: CASSQPSGGYNEQFF.

This chain joins TRBV9 and TRBJ2-5; TRBD2 aligns across 8 bases. Trimming took 3 bases from V and 9 from J; bases not matched to a gene: 1. The CDR3 has 11 amino acids. Germline CDR1 SGDLS, CDR2 YYNGEE. This chain's CDR3 is CASSDGGAQYF. CDR3 sequence (DNA): TGTGCCAGCAGCGACGGGGGGGCCCAGTACTTC.

The rearrangement uses TRBV30 and TRBJ2-1; TRBD1 matches at 8 bases. This CDR3 has 13 amino acids. Germline V gene data show CDR1 as GTSNPN and CDR2 as SVGIG (reference sequence). The V gene end was trimmed by 4 bases and the J gene end by 2 bases; junction bases not matched to a gene: 1. The CDR3 DNA reads as TGTGCCTGGACAGGGGGCGCCTACAATGAGCAGTTCTTC. Its translation: CAWTGGAYNEQFF.

The chain uses TRBV14 and TRBJ1-2, with TRBD1 identical over 9 bases. CDR1 SGHDN and CDR2 FVKESK come from the germline V gene. V lost 3 bases and J lost 8; bases outside the gene matches: 7. The CDR3 runs 14 residues. The chain's CDR3 is CASSQGDRVSGYTF. DNA of the CDR3: TGTGCCAGCAGCCAGGGGGACAGGGTCTCCGGCTACACCTTC. The full variable domain, completed using reference TRBV14 and TRBJ1-2, is EAGVTQFPSHSVIEKGQTVTLRCDPISGHDNLYWYRRVMGKEIKFLLHFVKESKQDESGMPNNRFLAERTGGTYSTLKVQPAELEDSGVYFCASSQGDRVSGYTFGSGTRLTVV.

The chain joins TRBV19 to TRBJ1-3, with unresolved D. Trimming removed 4 bases at V and 2 bases at J, with 15 bases between. Germline lookup yields CDR1 LNHDA and CDR2 SQIVND (reference sequence). The CDR3 extends over 16 amino acids. The CDR3 reads CASSTYSGTPGNTIYF. Here the CDR3 DNA reads TGTGCCAGTAGTACCTACTCAGGCACCCCTGGAAACACCATATATTTT. Filled out from reference TRBV19 and TRBJ1-3, the complete variable domain reads DGGITQSPKYLFRKEGQNVTLSCEQNLNHDAMYWYRQDPGQGLRLIYYSQIVNDFQKGDIAEGYSVSREKKESFPLTVTSAQKNPTAFYLCASSTYSGTPGNTIYFGEGSWLTVV.

This chain links TRBV9 with TRBJ1-5; D is unresolved. Germline V lookup: CDR1 SGDLS, CDR2 YYNGEE. Trimming pared 4 bases from V and 4 bases from J, leaving 9 bases between. CDR3 length equals 13 residues. CDR3 residues: CASSPFTNQPQHF. DNA of the CDR3: TGTGCCAGCAGCCCCTTTACAAATCAGCCCCAGCATTTT.

The chain is built from TRBV11-2 and TRBJ2-1, with D maybe TRBD1 (5 bases). Trimming stripped 0 bases from V and 5 bases from J, with 11 bases between. The CDR3 covers 15 residues. Per germline, CDR1 SGHAT and CDR2 FQNNGV. Here the CDR3 DNA reads TGTGCCAGCAGCTTAGATCTGGGGCCCCACAATGAGCAGTTCTTC. The encoded protein is CASSLDLGPHNEQFF.

The chain recombines TRBV4-1 with TRBJ2-7; the match to TRBD2 covers 11 bases. The CDR3 is made up of 15 amino acids. CDR1 is MGHRA, CDR2 YSYEKL, per germline. Trimming removed 4 bases from V and 4 bases from J; junction bases left unmatched: 6. The CDR3 sequence: CASSLGTSGDYEQYF. In DNA form, the CDR3 reads TGCGCCAGCAGCCTTGGGACTAGCGGAGATTACGAGCAGTACTTC.

The chain uses TRBV7-9 and TRBJ1-2; D remains ambiguous. Trimming cost V 8 bases and J 2 bases, with 9 bases left between them. Germline V gives CDR1 SEHNR, CDR2 FQNEAQ (reference sequence). This CDR3 has 12 residues. CDR3 nucleotide sequence: TGTGCCAGCGTACAGACAAACTATGGCTACACCTTC. It codes for CASVQTNYGYTF.

This rearrangement joins TRBV5-4 to TRBJ1-1, with 7 bases lining up with TRBD1. The V gene end was trimmed by 4 bases and the J gene end by 1 base; junction bases not matched to a gene: 10. The CDR3 length is 16 residues. The germline V gene encodes CDR1 SGHNT and CDR2 YYREEE (reference sequence). The CDR3 loop reads CASSGVPGQRNTEAFF. The CDR3 DNA reads as TGTGCCAGCAGCGGCGTACCGGGACAGAGGAACACTGAAGCTTTCTTT.